Below are 11 T cell receptor beta chains sequenced from a single sample in a study of T-cell memory formation after mild COVID-19. Each CDR3 protein is one row after TCRdb ran MiXCR on the 5' RACE reads. The table records around 300,000 distinct CDR3 sequences, roughly an eighth of them present only once. Source material: PBMCs or a T cell subset sorted from them (not recorded which). These receptors were taken from a man aged 18 to 29 who had mild COVID-19 (a few samples of this study predate the infection). Cell type and time point are not known.

V is TRBV2 and J is TRBJ1-1; D is undetermined. The CDR3 is 15 amino acids. V gave up 0 bases and J gave up 11 bases, with 19 bases separating them. CDR1 is SNHLY, CDR2 FYNNEI, per germline. The CDR3 DNA reads TGTGCCAGCAGTGAAGCCCTAAGTTACTCCCGGCGGGCTTTCTTT. It codes for CASSEALSYSRRAFF.

The V gene is TRBV10-3, the J gene TRBJ1-6; a possible D gene is TRBD1 (5 bases). CDR1 and CDR2 from the germline V gene are ENHRY and SYGVKD. V was pared by 10 bases and J by 7 bases, with 14 bases between. This CDR3 has 13 residues. CDR3 in amino acids: CATGGVENSPLHF. The CDR3 nucleotides read TGTGCCACGGGGGGGGTGGAGAATTCACCCCTCCACTTT.

This clonotype was recorded a few times. The chain couples TRBV9 to TRBJ1-2, with unresolved D. The germline gives CDR1 SGDLS, CDR2 YYNGEE. V gave up 0 bases and J gave up 4 bases, with 10 bases separating them. This CDR3 comprises 14 residues. The CDR3 DNA sequence: TGTGCCAGCAGCGTAGACGGCTACGTCTATGGCTACACCTTC. Protein product: CASSVDGYVYGYTF. The whole variable domain, filled in from reference TRBV9 and TRBJ1-2, reads DSGVTQTPKHLITATGQRVTLRCSPRSGDLSVYWYQQSLDQGLQFLIQYYNGEERAKGNILERFSAQQFPDLHSELNLSSLELGDSALYFCASSVDGYVYGYTFGSGTRLTVV.

This clonotype was seen many times. The chain couples TRBV5-1 to TRBJ2-3; 11 bases are shared with TRBD2. This CDR3 region has 15 residues. The germline gives CDR1 SGHRS, CDR2 YFSETQ. With V trimmed by 4 bases and J by 4 bases, 5 bases remained unmatched. CDR3 nucleotide sequence: TGCGCCAGCAGCCCATTAGCGGGGGGGCCAGATACGCAGTATTTT. Protein sequence: CASSPLAGGPDTQYF.

This clonotype was recorded many times. V gene TRBV7-9 combines with J gene TRBJ2-5, with a possible D match to TRBD2 (6 bases). Germline V lookup: CDR1 SEHNR, CDR2 FQNEAQ (reference sequence). The CDR3 has 16 residues. V lost 1 base to trimming and J lost 4 bases, with 16 bases between them. DNA for the CDR3: TGTGCCAGCAGCTTAGACGGGACTCCTCGCCGAGAGACCCAGTACTTC. Translating gives CASSLDGTPRRETQYF.

This rearrangement joins TRBV12-3 or TRBV12-4 to TRBJ2-4, with no clear D. The length of the CDR3 is 16 residues. The germline V and J ends were trimmed by 5 bases and 0 bases, with 14 bases remaining between them. The chain's CDR3 is CASSALGTLAKNIQYF. The CDR3 DNA reads TGTGCCAGCAGTGCTCTGGGTACCTTAGCCAAAAACATTCAGTACTTC.

V and J are TRBV7-3 and TRBJ2-2, with D tentatively TRBD1 (6 bases). The V end was cut by 5 bases, the J end by 1 base, with 11 bases between. In germline, CDR1 is SGHTA, CDR2 FQGTGA. The CDR3 extends over 15 amino acids. The CDR3 DNA is TGTGCCAGCAGCCAGGGGATATTGAACACCGGGGAGCTGTTTTTT. Translated, it gives CASSQGILNTGELFF.

Details on this clonotype: One end of the junction is discordant with germline, which a read error may explain. The gene calls are TRBV7-7 and TRBJ2-1; 11 nucleotides agree with TRBD2. The germline CDR1 and CDR2 sequences are SSHAT and FNYEAQ (reference sequence). This CDR3 comprises 15 residues. CDR3 sequence (DNA): TGTGCTAGCAGCTTACTAGCGGGGGATGACAATGAGCAGTTCTTC. Its translation: CASSLLAGDDNEQFF. Combining the CDR3 with reference TRBV7-7 and TRBJ2-1 gives the whole variable domain GAGVSQSPRYKVTKRGQDVTLRCDPISSHATLYWYQQALGQGPEFLTYFNYEAQPDKSGLPSDRFSAERPEGSISTLTIQRTEQRDSAMYRCASSLLAGDDNEQFFGPGTRLTVL.

The CDR3 reads CASSHSPTGQYF. CDR3 in DNA: TGTGCCAGCAGCCACTCCCCTACGGGACAGTACTTC. This rearrangement joins TRBV14 to TRBJ2-5, with D maybe TRBD2 (5 bases). Per the germline V gene, CDR1 is SGHDN and CDR2 is FVKESK. Trimming took off 3 bases at V and 11 bases at J, with 13 bases between the two ends. This CDR3 is built from 12 residues.

With respect to this clonotype: One end of the junction varies from germline; a read error may be responsible. Written as DNA, the CDR3 is TGTGCCACCAGCAGGAACGGTCGGTCTAAGAGGTTC. It translates to CATSRNGRSKRF. The V call is TRBV15, the J call TRBJ2-7; no reliable D call. The CDR3 has 12 residues. Germline V lookup: CDR1 LNHNV, CDR2 YYDKDF (reference sequence).

This clonotype was counted a few times. V is TRBV18 and J is TRBJ2-3; TRBD1 might be the D (5 bases). The V end was cut by 8 bases, the J end by 6 bases, with 9 bases between. Germline loops: CDR1 KGHSH, CDR2 LQKENI. This CDR3 has 11 amino acids. The CDR3 DNA reads as TGTGCCAGCCAGGGTCTGGATACGCAGTATTTT. Translation gives CASQGLDTQYF. Supplemented by reference TRBV18 and TRBJ2-3, the full variable domain reads NAGVMQNPRHLVRRRGQEARLRCSPMKGHSHVYWYRQLPEEGLKFMVYLQKENIIDESGMPKERFSAEFPKEGPSILRIQQVVRGDSAAYFCASQGLDTQYFGPGTRLTVL.